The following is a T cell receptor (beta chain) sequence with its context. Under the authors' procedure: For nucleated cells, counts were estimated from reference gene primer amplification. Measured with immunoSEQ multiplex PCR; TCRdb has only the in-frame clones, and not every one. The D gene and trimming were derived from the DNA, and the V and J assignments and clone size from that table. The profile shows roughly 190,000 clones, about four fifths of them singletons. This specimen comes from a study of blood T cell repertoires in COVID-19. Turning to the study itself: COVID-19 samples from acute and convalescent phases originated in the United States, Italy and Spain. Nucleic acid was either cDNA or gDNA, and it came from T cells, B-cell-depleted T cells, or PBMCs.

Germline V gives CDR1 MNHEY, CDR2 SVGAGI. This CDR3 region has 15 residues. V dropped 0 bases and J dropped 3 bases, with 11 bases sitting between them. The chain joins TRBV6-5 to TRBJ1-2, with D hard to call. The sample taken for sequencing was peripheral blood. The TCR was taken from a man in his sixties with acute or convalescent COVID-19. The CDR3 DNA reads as TGTGCCAGCAGTTACTCGATTACAGCTGACTATGGCTACACCTTC. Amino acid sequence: CASSYSITADYGYTF.